The following is a TCR beta chain sequence with its context. Its target is unknown. This entry belongs to a study of response to subunit inactivated influenza vaccine. Whole-study findings and limits: The study's authors posited that every seasonal influenza vaccination enlists few new T cells.

TCRdb used MiXCR to reprocess the RT-PCR reads, holding one entry per CDR3 protein. In the table there are approximately 170,000 distinct CDR3 sequences, around 14% of which are singletons. CDR1 is SGHTA, CDR2 FQGNSA, per germline. This CDR3 has 15 residues. The trim removed 5 bases at V and 4 bases at J, leaving 9 bases unmatched. This TCR was sampled from a man aged 50-60 years who received an inactivated influenza vaccine. This sequence joins TRBV7-2 and TRBJ1-2; TRBD1 agrees at 8 bases. This specimen was CD8+ T cells sorted from PBMCs, taken roughly 5 days after vaccination. The CDR3 loop is CASSLLRDRIYGYTF. The CDR3, as DNA: TGTGCCAGCAGCCTACTCCGGGACAGGATCTATGGCTACACCTTC. Together with reference TRBV7-2 and TRBJ1-2, the CDR3 gives the full variable domain: GAGVSQSPSNKVTEKGKDVELRCDPISGHTALYWYRQSLGQGLEFLIYFQGNSAPDKSGLPSDRFSAERTGGSVSTLTIQRTQQEDSAVYLCASSLLRDRIYGYTFGSGTRLTVV.